This TCR beta chain was retrieved from a study of blood T cell repertoires in COVID-19. Study summary: The United States, Italy and Spain were the sources of the acute and convalescent COVID-19 samples. The analysed material was cDNA or gDNA that came from T cells, B-cell-depleted T cells, or PBMCs.

The junction had 4 bases not matched to a gene; V was cut back by 3 bases and J by 7 bases. From germline, CDR1 is SGHRS and CDR2 YFSETQ. The CDR3 consists of 14 residues. Authors' data handling: The authors estimated nucleated cell counts from reference gene primer amplification. Produced via immunoSEQ multiplex PCR; TCRdb's table is partial and in-frame only. V, J and clone size are those of that table, while D and trimming were read from the DNA. The sample has around 100,000 clones, approximately 84% seen once. Sequenced sample: peripheral blood. This rearrangement joins TRBV5-1 to TRBJ1-6, with 7 bases matching TRBD1. This TCR came from a human donor in a cohort sampled during active COVID-19. CDR3 in DNA: TGCGCCAGCAGCTGGGACAGCTCGAATTCACCCCTCCACTTT. Translation gives CASSWDSSNSPLHF.